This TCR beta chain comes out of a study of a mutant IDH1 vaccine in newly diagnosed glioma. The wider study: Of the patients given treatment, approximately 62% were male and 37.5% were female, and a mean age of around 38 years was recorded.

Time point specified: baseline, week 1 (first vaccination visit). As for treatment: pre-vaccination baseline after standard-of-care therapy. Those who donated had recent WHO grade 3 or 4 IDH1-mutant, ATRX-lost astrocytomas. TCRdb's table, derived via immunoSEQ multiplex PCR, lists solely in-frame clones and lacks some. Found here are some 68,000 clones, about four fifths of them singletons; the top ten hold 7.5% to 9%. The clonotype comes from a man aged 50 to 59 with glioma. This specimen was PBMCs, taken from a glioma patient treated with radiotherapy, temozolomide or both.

The CDR3 region is CASSPSGDSPLHF. CDR3 nucleotide sequence: TGTGCCAGTAGTCCGTCAGGGGATTCACCCCTCCACTTT. This chain links TRBV19 with TRBJ1-6, with D perhaps matching TRBD1 (6 bases). The ends were cut back, 5 bases at V and 8 bases at J, with 10 bases in the middle. Germline V gene lookup returns CDR1 LNHDA and CDR2 SQIVND (reference sequence). The length of the CDR3 is 13 residues.